Given below is one T cell receptor beta chain in context. What it recognizes is unknown. The germline gives CDR1 KGHSH, CDR2 LQKENI. There are 13 residues in the CDR3. The V gene lost 2 bases and the J gene lost 2 bases, with 7 bases spanning the gap. These data originate in a study of shared clonotypes between healthy human individuals. Across the study: Each donor's CD4 naive and CD4 memory cells filled three plates apiece, CD8 naive two, and CD8 memory one.

General study points: Sharing of clonotypes among donors was expected to vary with sequencing depth.

Partitioning of CD4+ cells yielded a CD45RA+ naive subset and a CD45RA-negative memory subset. Original methodology: In the immunoSEQ data, sequences were junction-only and lacked quality scores, so filtering differed. Using immunoSEQ multiplex PCR, the repertoire was profiled, and TCRdb retains in-frame clones only, with some absent. Clone size and V and J calls were adopted from that table, with D and trimming inferred from the DNA. Of millions of clones in the sample, 85% to 95% were seen once. This chain links TRBV18 with TRBJ2-7; D unresolved. The sequencing input was naive CD4+ T cells sorted from blood. Subset defined: CD45RA+ positively selected. This clonotype was obtained from a man younger than 35 in good health. The DNA for the CDR3 is TGTGCCAGCTCACCAAGCAGGACCTACGAGCAGTACTTC. Translation gives CASSPSRTYEQYF.